A single sample gave rise to the 4 T cell receptor beta chains below, sequenced in a study of blood T cell repertoires in COVID-19. Assay used: immunoSEQ multiplex PCR; TCRdb lists only in-frame clones, some missing. The sample consists of 200,000 to 300,000 clones, about 73% of them appearing once. The source material was peripheral blood. These receptors all come from a woman of 80 years or more with acute or convalescent COVID-19.

The sample holds a few counts of this clone. The rearrangement uses TRBV7-2 and TRBJ2-1, with TRBD2 identical over 10 bases. CDR1 and CDR2 from the germline V gene are SGHTA and FQGNSA. V trimming: 1 base; J trimming: 8 bases; junction bases outside the gene matches: 11. The CDR3 consists of 17 residues. This chain's CDR3 is CASSLVASGRAADEQFF. The CDR3 DNA sequence: TGTGCCAGCAGCTTAGTAGCCAGCGGGAGGGCCGCGGATGAGCAGTTCTTC.

This clone was recorded only once. The CDR3 sequence is CASSQVWPAPQYGYTF. DNA for the CDR3: TGTGCCAGCAGCCAAGTTTGGCCCGCACCGCAGTATGGCTACACCTTC. The genes are TRBV3-1 (or the pseudogene TRBV3-2) and TRBJ1-2; D call uncertain. There are 16 residues in the CDR3. Germline V gene data show CDR1 as LGHDT and CDR2 as YNNKEL (reference sequence). V was pared by 1 base and J by 5 bases, with 17 bases between.

This chain joins TRBV4-1 and TRBJ1-5; no clear D gene. V gave up 0 bases and J gave up 2 bases, with 11 bases separating them. Looked up from germline, CDR1 is MGHRA and CDR2 is YSYEKL. The CDR3 has 16 amino acids. The CDR3 DNA sequence: TGCGCCAGCAGCCAAGATGGAGGAATAGGCAATCAGCCCCAGCATTTT. Translating gives CASSQDGGIGNQPQHF.

J is TRBJ2-7 and V is TRBV19, with TRBD1 matching over 7 bases. CDR1 is LNHDA and CDR2 is SQIVND in the germline V gene (reference sequence). With V trimmed by 4 bases and J by 3 bases, 9 bases remained unmatched. The CDR3 consists of 15 residues. The CDR3 loop is CASSTLQGSLYEQYF. DNA of the CDR3: TGTGCCAGTAGTACGCTACAGGGGAGCCTCTACGAGCAGTACTTC. Based on the CDR3 plus reference TRBV19 and TRBJ2-7, the full variable domain is DGGITQSPKYLFRKEGQNVTLSCEQNLNHDAMYWYRQDPGQGLRLIYYSQIVNDFQKGDIAEGYSVSREKKESFPLTVTSAQKNPTAFYLCASSTLQGSLYEQYFGPGTRLTVT.